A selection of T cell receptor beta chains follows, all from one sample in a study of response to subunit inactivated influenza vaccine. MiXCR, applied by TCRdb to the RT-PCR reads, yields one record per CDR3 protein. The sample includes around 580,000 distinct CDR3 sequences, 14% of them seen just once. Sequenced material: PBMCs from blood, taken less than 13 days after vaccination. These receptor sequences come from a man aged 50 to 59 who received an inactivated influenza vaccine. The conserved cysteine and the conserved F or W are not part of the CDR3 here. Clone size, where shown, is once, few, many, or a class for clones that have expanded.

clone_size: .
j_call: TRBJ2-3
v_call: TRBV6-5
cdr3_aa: ASSYAGRADTQY

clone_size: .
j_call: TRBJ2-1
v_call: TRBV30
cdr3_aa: AWNRALSYNEQF

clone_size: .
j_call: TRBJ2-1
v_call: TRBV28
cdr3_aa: ASGLAFRHEQF

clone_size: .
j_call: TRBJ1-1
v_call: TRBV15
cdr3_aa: ATSRERGGAF

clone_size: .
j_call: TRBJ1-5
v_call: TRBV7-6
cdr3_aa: ASSLDAGADQPQH

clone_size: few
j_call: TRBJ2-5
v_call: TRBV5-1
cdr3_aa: ASSEGAGSGETQY

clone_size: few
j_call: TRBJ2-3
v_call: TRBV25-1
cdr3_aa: ASSVAGGPTDTQY

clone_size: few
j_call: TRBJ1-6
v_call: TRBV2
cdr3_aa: ASIRSYNSPLH

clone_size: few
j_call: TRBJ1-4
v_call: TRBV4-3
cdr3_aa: ASSQEQGAHEKLF

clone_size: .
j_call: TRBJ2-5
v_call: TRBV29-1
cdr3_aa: SVGPAGVVQETQY

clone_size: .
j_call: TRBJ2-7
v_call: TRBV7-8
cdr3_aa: ASSLVAGGQYEQY

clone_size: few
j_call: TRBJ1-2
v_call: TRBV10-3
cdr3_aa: AISVGGTYGYT

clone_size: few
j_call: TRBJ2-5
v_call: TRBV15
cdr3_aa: ATSSSDRVWETQY

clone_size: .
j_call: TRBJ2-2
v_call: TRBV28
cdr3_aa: ASSLRLIGELF

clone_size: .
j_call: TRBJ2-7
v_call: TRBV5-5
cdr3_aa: ASSLTGTISYEQY